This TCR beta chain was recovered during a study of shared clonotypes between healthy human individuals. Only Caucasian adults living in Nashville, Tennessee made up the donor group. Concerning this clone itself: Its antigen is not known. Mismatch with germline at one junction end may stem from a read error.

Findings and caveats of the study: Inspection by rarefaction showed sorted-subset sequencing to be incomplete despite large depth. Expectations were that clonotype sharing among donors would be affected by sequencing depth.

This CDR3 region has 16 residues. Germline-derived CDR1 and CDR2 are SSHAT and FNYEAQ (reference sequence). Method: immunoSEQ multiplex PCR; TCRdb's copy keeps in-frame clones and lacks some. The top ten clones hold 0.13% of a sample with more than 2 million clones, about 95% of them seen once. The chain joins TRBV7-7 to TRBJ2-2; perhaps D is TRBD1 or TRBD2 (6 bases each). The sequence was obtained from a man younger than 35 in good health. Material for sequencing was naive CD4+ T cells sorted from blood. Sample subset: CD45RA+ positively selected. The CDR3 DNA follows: TGTGCTAGCAGCTTGGGGGGCGGCGCGAACACCGGGGAGCTGTTTTTT. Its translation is CASSLGGGANTGELFF. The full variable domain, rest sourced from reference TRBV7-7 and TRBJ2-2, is GAGVSQSPRYKVTKRGQDVTLRCDPISSHATLYWYQQALGQGPEFLTYFNYEAQPDKSGLPSDRFSAERPEGSISTLTIQRTEQRDSAMYRCASSLGGGANTGELFFGEGSRLTVL.